The source of this T cell receptor beta chain is a study of Graves' ophthalmopathy and Graves' hyperthyroidism (dated by TCRdb to 2017 to 2018). Concerning the study at large: Peripheral blood was collected before any treatment was given, at the time of initial diagnosis. The study used signatures of the TCR beta repertoire to tell Graves' ophthalmopathy apart from Graves' hyperthyroidism and to predict which patients would progress to ophthalmopathy. In total, 135 blood samples were TCR-sequenced: 43 ophthalmopathy, under 80 hyperthyroidism and about 17 hyperthyroidism-to-ophthalmopathy patients. To explore V-J signatures that separate ophthalmopathy from hyperthyroidism, a discovery set of about 100 patients was enrolled, consisting of 40 to 45 with ophthalmopathy and around 57 with stable hyperthyroidism. An independent validation cohort was composed of 18 hyperthyroidism patients and some 16 patients who later progressed from hyperthyroidism to ophthalmopathy. In about six hyperthyroidism patients, T-cell repertoires of thyroid tissue and blood were compared. Following sampling, methimazole starting at 30 mg daily was administered to hyperthyroidism patients, and high-dose intravenous methylprednisolone was administered to ophthalmopathy patients.

The full study reports these points: In cross-validation, the 13-signature model distinguished ophthalmopathy from stable hyperthyroidism with about 88% sensitivity and around 81% specificity, and in the test set the corresponding values were about 80% and 75%. In validation, the model predicted ophthalmopathy progression with less than 71% sensitivity and around 72% specificity; roughly 12 predicted patients were CT-confirmed with GO in a median of approximately six months. Sample size was not statistically predetermined, and group allocation was not concealed from the investigators. Among expanded thyroid clonotypes with frequency above 0.001, most also showed up in blood, which suggests that blood repertoires may reflect the thyroid immune response.

For repertoire sequencing, TCR beta CDR3 regions were amplified from RNA transcripts. HTBI primers and the Qiagen OneStep RT-PCR kit were used in a first-round RT-PCR, which was followed by a second-round multiplex PCR, size selection and purification. The libraries underwent paired-end sequencing with 100 bp reads on an Illumina HiSeq2000. Processing in the source paper ran as follows. Reads were processed with SOAPnuke, discarding reads with adapters, uncalled bases, mean Phred below 15, or no exact constant-primer or identifier match. COPE v1.2.5 was used to merge the high-quality paired reads. Each unique nucleotide sequence was defined as a clonotype, and clonotypes were aligned to IMGT TRB V, D and J references with MiTCR v1.1. The analysis was limited to V-J combinations with a frequency above 0.0001, which together covered approximately 99% of repertoires. For each V-J combination, a TCR clonal expansion and chaos score was defined as the ratio of F50 clonal expansion to chaos observed in the TCRdist matrix. Welch's t-statistics and random forest were used to reduce features to about a dozen V-J combinations, which were fed into a naive Bayes classifier. The similarity between thyroid and blood repertoires was quantified using the Morisita-Horn index. The public reads were run again by TCRdb, first through fastp at Q25 and then through MiXCR, and only productive beta chains were kept. Rows matching on CDR3 protein sequence are summarized as one entry with the most common DNA and genes. These V and J calls rely on TCRdb rather than the paper's analysis. Recorded for this sample are 600,000 to 700,000 distinct CDR3 sequences; over 40% of them occurred a single time. Of the sample, more than 2.5% falls within the top ten clones.

Its CDR3 holds 14 amino acids, cysteine through phenylalanine. This entry keeps only the CDR3 DNA: 42 bases, framed from base 1. V is reduced by 2 bases and J by 4 bases, leaving a spacing of 12 bases between them. According to the germline V gene (reference sequence), CDR1 reads LGHDT and CDR2 reads YNNKEL. Patients with ophthalmopathy had moderately to severely active disease, with a Clinical Activity Score of 3 or more, a NOSPECS grade of 4 or more, and a disease duration of less than 3 months. Patients with other autoimmune diseases, uncontrolled infections, pregnancy or lactation were excluded from the study. Clinical symptoms, serum thyroxine, TRAb, thyroid ultrasound and orbital computed tomography formed the basis of the diagnosis. Ficoll-Paque density gradient centrifugation was used to isolate PBMCs from approximately 10 ml of fresh peripheral blood. Total RNA was extracted with Trizol reagent and quality-checked on an Agilent 2100 Bioanalyzer.

In regard to this clonotype: Its recognized antigen is unknown. Qualities for individual bases were not recorded, and no much larger clone is one base off.

This receptor was identified in an adult man with Graves' ophthalmopathy. The sequence joins TRBV3-1 to TRBJ2-7; the D gene cannot be resolved reliably. The sequenced material came from peripheral blood. CDR3 protein: CASSQSPTLYEQYF. The nucleotide sequence reads TGTGCCAGCAGCCAAAGCCCGACACTTTACGAGCAGTACTTC.